This T cell receptor (beta chain) was identified in a study of T cell clones after liver transplantation. The table came from immunoSEQ multiplex PCR; TCRdb's copy has only in-frame clones and leaves some out. The sample includes tens of thousands of clones, about four fifths of them seen just once. Sorting of unstimulated PBMCs yielded separate CD3+CD4+ and CD3+CD8+ fractions. The specimen was CD4+ T cells from blood, collected 12 months after liver transplant. This clonotype was obtained from a human patient who received a liver transplant. Some of the T cells may derive from the graft donor.

CDR3: CSVERGSEETQYF. The CDR3 DNA follows: TGCAGCGTTGAACGCGGCAGCGAAGAGACCCAGTACTTC. The rearrangement joins TRBV29-1 to TRBJ2-5, with unresolved D. Per the germline V gene, CDR1 is SQVTM and CDR2 is ANQGSEA. The CDR3 sequence is 13 residues long. With 2 bases removed from V and 3 bases from J, the gap between germline ends came to 10 bases.